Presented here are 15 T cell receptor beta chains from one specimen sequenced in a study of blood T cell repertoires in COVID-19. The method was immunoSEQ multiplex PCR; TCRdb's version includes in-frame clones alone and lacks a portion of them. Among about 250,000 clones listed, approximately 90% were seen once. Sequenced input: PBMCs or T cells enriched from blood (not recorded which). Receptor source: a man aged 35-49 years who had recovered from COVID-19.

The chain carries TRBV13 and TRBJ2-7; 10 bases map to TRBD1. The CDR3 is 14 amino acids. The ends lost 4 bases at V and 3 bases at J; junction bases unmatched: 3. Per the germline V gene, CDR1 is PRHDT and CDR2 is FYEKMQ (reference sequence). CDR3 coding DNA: TGTGCCAGCAGCTATAGGACAGGGGGCTACGAGCAGTACTTC. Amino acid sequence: CASSYRTGGYEQYF.

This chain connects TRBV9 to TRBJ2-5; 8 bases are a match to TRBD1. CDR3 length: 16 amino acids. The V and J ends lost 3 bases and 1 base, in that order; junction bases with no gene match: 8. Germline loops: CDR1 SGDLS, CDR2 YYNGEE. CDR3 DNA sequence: TGTGCCAGCAGCGCCGGAATGGGGACAGGCCAAGAGACCCAGTACTTC. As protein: CASSAGMGTGQETQYF.

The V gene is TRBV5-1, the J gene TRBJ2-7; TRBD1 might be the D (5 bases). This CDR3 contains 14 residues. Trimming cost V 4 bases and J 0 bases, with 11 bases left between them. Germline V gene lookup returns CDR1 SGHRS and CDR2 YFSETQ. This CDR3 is CASSGQGDSYEQYF. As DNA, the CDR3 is TGCGCCAGCAGCGGCCAGGGCGACTCCTACGAGCAGTACTTC. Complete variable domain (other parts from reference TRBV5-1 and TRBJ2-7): KAGVTQTPRYLIKTRGQQVTLSCSPISGHRSVSWYQQTPGQGLQFLFEYFSETQRNKGNFPGRFSGRQFSNSRSEMNVSTLELGDSALYLCASSGQGDSYEQYFGPGTRLTVT.

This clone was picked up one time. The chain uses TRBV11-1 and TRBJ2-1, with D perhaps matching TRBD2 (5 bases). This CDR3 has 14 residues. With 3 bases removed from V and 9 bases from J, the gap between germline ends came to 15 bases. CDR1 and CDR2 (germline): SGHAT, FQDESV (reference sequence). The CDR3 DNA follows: TGTGCCAGCAGCTTGGAATCTGGCCGGGGTGAGCAGTTCTTC. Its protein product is CASSLESGRGEQFF.

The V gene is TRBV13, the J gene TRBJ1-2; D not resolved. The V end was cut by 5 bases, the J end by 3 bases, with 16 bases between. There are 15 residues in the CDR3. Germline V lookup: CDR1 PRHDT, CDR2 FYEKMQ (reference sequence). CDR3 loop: CASSPSNEAHYGYTF. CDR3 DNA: TGTGCCAGCAGCCCCAGTAACGAGGCCCACTATGGCTACACCTTC. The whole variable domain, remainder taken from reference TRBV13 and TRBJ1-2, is AAGVIQSPRHLIKEKRETATLKCYPIPRHDTVYWYQQGPGQDPQFLISFYEKMQSDKGSIPDRFSAQQFSDYHSELNMSSLELGDSALYFCASSPSNEAHYGYTFGSGTRLTVV.

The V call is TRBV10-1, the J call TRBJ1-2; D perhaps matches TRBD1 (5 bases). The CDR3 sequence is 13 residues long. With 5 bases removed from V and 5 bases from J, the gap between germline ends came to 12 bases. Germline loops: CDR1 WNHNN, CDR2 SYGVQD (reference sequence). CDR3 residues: CASSIDSRYGYTF. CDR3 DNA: TGCGCCAGCAGTATCGACAGCCGGTATGGCTACACCTTC.

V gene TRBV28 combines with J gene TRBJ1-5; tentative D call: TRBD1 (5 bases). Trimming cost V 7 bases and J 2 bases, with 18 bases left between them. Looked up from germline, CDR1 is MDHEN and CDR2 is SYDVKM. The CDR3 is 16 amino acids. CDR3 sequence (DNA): TGTGCCAGCACATCCCCTCGGGGGAGGGGCAATCAGCCCCAGCATTTT. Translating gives CASTSPRGRGNQPQHF.

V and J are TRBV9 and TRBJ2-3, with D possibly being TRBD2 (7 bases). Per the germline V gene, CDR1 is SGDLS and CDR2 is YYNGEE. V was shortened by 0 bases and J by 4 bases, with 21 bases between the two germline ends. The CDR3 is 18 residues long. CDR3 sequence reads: CASSVEGGGGGIADTQYF. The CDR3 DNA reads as TGTGCCAGCAGCGTAGAAGGTGGGGGCGGGGGTATAGCAGATACGCAGTATTTT.

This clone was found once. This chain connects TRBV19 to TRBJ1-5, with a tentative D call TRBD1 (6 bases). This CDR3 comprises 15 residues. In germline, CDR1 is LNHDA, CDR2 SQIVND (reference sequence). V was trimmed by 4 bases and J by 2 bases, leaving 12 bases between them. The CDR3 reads CASSKQGLGNQPQHF. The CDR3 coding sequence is TGTGCCAGTAGTAAACAGGGCCTAGGCAATCAGCCCCAGCATTTT.

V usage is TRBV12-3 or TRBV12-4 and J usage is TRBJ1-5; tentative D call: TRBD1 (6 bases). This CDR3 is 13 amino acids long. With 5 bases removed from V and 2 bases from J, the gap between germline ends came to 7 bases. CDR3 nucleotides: TGTGCCAGCAGTAACAGGGGCAATCAGCCCCAGCATTTT. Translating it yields CASSNRGNQPQHF.

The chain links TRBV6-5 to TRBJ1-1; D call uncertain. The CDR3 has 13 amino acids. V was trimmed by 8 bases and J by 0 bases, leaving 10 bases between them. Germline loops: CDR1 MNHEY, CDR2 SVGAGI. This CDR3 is CASSSQLNTEAFF. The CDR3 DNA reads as TGTGCCAGCTCCTCGCAGTTGAACACTGAAGCTTTCTTT.

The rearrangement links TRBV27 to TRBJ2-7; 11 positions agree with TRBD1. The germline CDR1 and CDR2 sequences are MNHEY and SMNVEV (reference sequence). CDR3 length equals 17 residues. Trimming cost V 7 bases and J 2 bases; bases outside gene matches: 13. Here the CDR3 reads CASTNLPGQGVPYEQYF. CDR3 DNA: TGTGCCAGCACCAACCTCCCGGGACAGGGGGTGCCCTACGAGCAGTACTTC.

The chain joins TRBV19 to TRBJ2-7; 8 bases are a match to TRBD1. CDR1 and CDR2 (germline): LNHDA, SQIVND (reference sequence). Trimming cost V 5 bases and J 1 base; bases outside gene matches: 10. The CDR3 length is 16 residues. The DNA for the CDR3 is TGTGCCAGTAGTCGCTATGGACAGGGACTTTCCTACGAGCAGTACTTC. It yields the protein CASSRYGQGLSYEQYF.

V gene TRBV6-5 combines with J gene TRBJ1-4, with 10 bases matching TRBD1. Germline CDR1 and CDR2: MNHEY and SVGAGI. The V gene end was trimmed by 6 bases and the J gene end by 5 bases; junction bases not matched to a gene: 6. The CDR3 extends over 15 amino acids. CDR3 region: CASRADRGRNEKLFF. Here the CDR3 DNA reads TGTGCCAGCAGAGCCGACAGGGGGCGGAATGAAAAACTGTTTTTT.

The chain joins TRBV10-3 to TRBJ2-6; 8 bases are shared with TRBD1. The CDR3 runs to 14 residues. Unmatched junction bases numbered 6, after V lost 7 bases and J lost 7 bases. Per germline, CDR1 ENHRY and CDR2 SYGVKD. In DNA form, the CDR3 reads TGTGCCATCAACGACAGGGGAGAAGCCAACGTCCTGACTTTC. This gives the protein CAINDRGEANVLTF.